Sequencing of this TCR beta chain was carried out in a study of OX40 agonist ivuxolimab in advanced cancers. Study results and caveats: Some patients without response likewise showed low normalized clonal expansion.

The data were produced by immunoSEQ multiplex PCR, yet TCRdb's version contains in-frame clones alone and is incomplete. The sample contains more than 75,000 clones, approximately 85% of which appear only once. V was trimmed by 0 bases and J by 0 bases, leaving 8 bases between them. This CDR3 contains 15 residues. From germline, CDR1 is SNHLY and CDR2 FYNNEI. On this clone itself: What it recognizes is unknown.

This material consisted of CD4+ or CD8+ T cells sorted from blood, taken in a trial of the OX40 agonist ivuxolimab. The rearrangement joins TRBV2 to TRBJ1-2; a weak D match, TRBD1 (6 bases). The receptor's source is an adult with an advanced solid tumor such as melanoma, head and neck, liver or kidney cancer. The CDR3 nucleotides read TGTGCCAGCAGTGAAGCGACAGGAACTAACTATGGCTACACCTTC. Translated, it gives CASSEATGTNYGYTF.